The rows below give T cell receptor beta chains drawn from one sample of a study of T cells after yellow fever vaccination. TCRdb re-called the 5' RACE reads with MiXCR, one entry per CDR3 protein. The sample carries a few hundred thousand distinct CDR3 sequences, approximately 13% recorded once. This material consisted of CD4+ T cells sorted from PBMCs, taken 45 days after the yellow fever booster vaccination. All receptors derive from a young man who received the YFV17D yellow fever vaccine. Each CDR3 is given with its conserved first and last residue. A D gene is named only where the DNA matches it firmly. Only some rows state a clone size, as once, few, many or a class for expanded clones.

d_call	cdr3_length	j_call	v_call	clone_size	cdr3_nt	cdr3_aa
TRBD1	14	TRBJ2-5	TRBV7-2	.	TGTGCCAGCGCCGTACAGGGGGGTCAAGAGACCCAGTACTTC	CASAVQGGQETQYF
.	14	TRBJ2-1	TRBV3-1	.	TGTGCCAGCAGCCTCCGGGACGCATACAATGAGCAGTTCTTC	CASSLRDAYNEQFF
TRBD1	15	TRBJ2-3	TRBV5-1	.	TGCGCCAGCAGCTCTTCCGGGACAGGGGGCGATACGCAGTATTTT	CASSSSGTGGDTQYF
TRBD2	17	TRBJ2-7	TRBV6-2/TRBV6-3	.	TGTGCCAGCAGTTCTGAGACGGGAGGTCTCCCCTCCTACGAGCAGTACTTC	CASSSETGGLPSYEQYF
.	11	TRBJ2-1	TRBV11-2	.	TGCGCCAGCAGCTCTCGACTCCCACAGTTCTTC	CASSSRLPQFF
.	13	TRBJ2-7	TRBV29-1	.	TGCAGCGTTGGTGAGGGACCATCGGGCGAGCAGTACTTC	CSVGEGPSGEQYF
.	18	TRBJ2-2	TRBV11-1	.	TGTGCCAGCAGCACAGCTTTTACTAGACTAATGAACACCGGGGAGGTGTTTTTT	CASSTAFTRLMNTGEVFF
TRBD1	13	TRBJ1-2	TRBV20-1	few	TGCAGTGGGGGGGAGGGGGCTTCCTATGGCTACACCTTC	CSGGEGASYGYTF
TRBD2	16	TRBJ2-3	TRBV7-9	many	TGTGCCAGCAGCTCGACTAGCGGGAGGGCCTTTGATACGCAGTATTTT	CASSSTSGRAFDTQYF
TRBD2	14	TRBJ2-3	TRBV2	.	TGTGCCACTACGCAACGGGGGGACTCGGATACGCAGTATTTT	CATTQRGDSDTQYF